This TCR beta chain was recorded in a study of cytomegalovirus exposure and HLA in healthy donors. CDR3 size: 15 residues. Trimming stripped 2 bases from V and 4 bases from J, with 12 bases between. Germline values: CDR1 SEHNR, CDR2 FQNEAQ (reference sequence). The PCR used 60 Vbeta and 13 Jbeta primers. Profiling relied on immunoSEQ multiplex PCR, and the TCRdb table lists in-frame clones only, not all of them. This sample carries over 200,000 clones, with approximately 0.98% going to the ten biggest clones. The sequencing sample was made of PBMCs. The origin of this receptor is a woman aged 30 to 39 in good health and CMV-seropositive. The chain couples TRBV7-9 to TRBJ2-1; D is possibly TRBD1 (5 bases). The CDR3 loop reads CASSLRETAYNEQFF. The CDR3 nucleotides read TGTGCCAGCAGCTTAAGAGAGACAGCTTACAATGAGCAGTTCTTC.